The text below deals with one TCR beta chain. CDR3 size: 17 residues. Deletions cut 4 bases from V and 0 bases from J, with 16 bases between. Germline CDR1 and CDR2: SGHAT and FQNNGV. The data were obtained in a study of blood T cell repertoires in COVID-19. Overall study: The United States, Italy and Spain were the sources of the acute and convalescent COVID-19 samples.

Per the original data handling: Amplification of reference gene primers provided the estimated nucleated cell counts. Sequenced by immunoSEQ multiplex PCR; TCRdb stores in-frame clones only, minus some. That table is the source of V, J and clone size, and D and trimming were worked out from the DNA. The data hold just under 60,000 clones, with around 87% observed a single time. The sequencing sample was made of peripheral blood. The receptor was isolated from a human donor with active COVID-19. The donor label of this sample is uncertain. This chain joins TRBV11-2 and TRBJ1-3; no clear D gene. This chain's CDR3 is CASSWRSGFSSGNTIYF. The DNA for the CDR3 is TGTGCCAGCAGCTGGAGGTCCGGGTTTAGCTCTGGAAACACCATATATTTT.